This T cell receptor beta chain was sequenced for a study of T cell responses to AZD1222 COVID-19 vaccine. Study context: Researchers grouped second doses given at about 4 or about 12 weeks into one pool. Overall study results and limits: Compared with day 0, the breadth and depth of the Spike-specific TCR repertoire rose significantly after two doses of AZD1222. Clonal diversity was possibly underestimated, and the donors were mostly white British, with more females. Just 5 to 7 people given AZD1222 tested seropositive at baseline.

Profiling relied on immunoSEQ multiplex PCR, and the TCRdb table lists in-frame clones only, not all of them. The table includes approximately 100,000 clones, 70% to 90% detected once. Concerning this clone: No antigen is known for it.

The starting material was peripheral blood, obtained on day 0 of AZD1222 vaccination. The origin of this receptor is an adult in good health.

The CDR3 sequence is CASSPPSWDSNTEAFF. DNA of the CDR3: TGTGCCAGCTCACCACCTTCTTGGGACAGCAACACTGAAGCTTTCTTT. This sequence joins TRBV18 and TRBJ1-1, with 7 bases identical to TRBD1. V shed 0 bases and J 2 bases; nucleotides not matched to a gene: 6. Germline CDR1 and CDR2: KGHSH and LQKENI. The CDR3 is made up of 16 amino acids.